Below, 8 T cell receptor beta chains from the same sample are listed, as sequenced in a study of identical twins. TCRdb processed the 5' RACE reads anew with MiXCR; each CDR3 protein has one entry. The table has about 530,000 distinct CDR3 sequences, roughly 15% seen once. The sample was also reused in another study, on yellow fever vaccine responses in identical twins.

Sample: CD4+ T cells sorted from blood. Receptor source: a woman younger than 35 in good health.

This clonotype was detected a few times. This chain connects TRBV28 to TRBJ2-7; D perhaps matches TRBD2 (6 bases). The CDR3 sequence is 14 residues long. Trimming stripped 10 bases from V and 0 bases from J, with 16 bases between. Germline values: CDR1 MDHEN, CDR2 SYDVKM. The CDR3 is CAITGAGSSYEQYF. The CDR3 DNA sequence: TGTGCCATCACCGGGGCGGGGAGCTCCTACGAGCAGTACTTC.

DNA for the CDR3: TGTGCCAGCAGTGTAGTGAGCGGGGGTTACAATGAGCAGTTCTTC. Translated, it gives CASSVVSGGYNEQFF. The chain is built from TRBV6-1 and TRBJ2-1, with 8 nucleotides matching TRBD2. The CDR3 extends over 15 amino acids. Germline assignment: CDR1 MNHNS and CDR2 SASEGT. V trimming: 4 bases; J trimming: 4 bases; junction bases outside the gene matches: 6.

The chain couples TRBV12-3 or TRBV12-4 to TRBJ1-5; D is unclear. CDR3 length: 14 residues. Trimming shortened V by 10 bases and J by 3 bases, and 16 bases separated the two germline ends. The CDR3 nucleotides read TGTGCCACCTCCCCAGGCAATTCCAATCAGCCCCAGCATTTT. Translated, it gives CATSPGNSNQPQHF.

This chain links TRBV5-1 with TRBJ2-3, with TRBD2 identical over 9 bases. Per the germline V gene, CDR1 is SGHRS and CDR2 is YFSETQ. V shed 2 bases, J shed 4 bases, and the junction held 2 bases outside the gene matches. The length of the CDR3 is 14 residues. The CDR3 DNA reads TGCGCCAGCAGCTTCCCTAGCGGGGCAGATACGCAGTATTTT. Residues: CASSFPSGADTQYF.

This clonotype has more than one count but fewer than ten. The chain joins TRBV12-3 or TRBV12-4 to TRBJ2-4; no clear D. The CDR3 contains 12 residues. The ends were cut back, 3 bases at V and 4 bases at J, with 4 bases in the middle. This CDR3 reads CASSFNKNIQYF. CDR3 coding DNA: TGTGCCAGCAGTTTCAATAAAAACATTCAGTACTTC.

The chain combines TRBV20-1 with TRBJ2-2; D ambiguous. Deletions cut 5 bases from V and 3 bases from J, with 13 bases between. The CDR3 runs to 14 residues. Germline CDR1 and CDR2: DFQATT and SNEGSKA (reference sequence). This CDR3 reads CSAPPLGYTGELFF. Written as DNA, the CDR3 is TGCAGTGCTCCCCCCCTTGGGTACACCGGGGAGCTGTTTTTT.

The J gene is TRBJ1-1, the V gene TRBV27, with 7 bases fitting TRBD1. With 0 bases clipped from V and 0 bases from J, the junction kept 4 bases outside the gene matches. Germline V gene sequence: CDR1 MNHEY, CDR2 SMNVEV (reference sequence). CDR3 length equals 16 residues. CDR3 in DNA: TGTGCCAGCAGTTTATCCGGGACAGCACTGAACACTGAAGCTTTCTTT. Encoded protein: CASSLSGTALNTEAFF.

This clonotype was observed a few times. This rearrangement joins TRBV5-5 to TRBJ1-5; tentative D call: TRBD1 (5 bases). Germline V gives CDR1 SGHKS, CDR2 YYEKEE (reference sequence). The CDR3 loop spans 15 amino acids. V lost 3 bases, J lost 5 bases, and 15 bases lay in between. The CDR3 is CASSSQGTLDQPQHF. CDR3 DNA: TGTGCCAGCAGCTCCCAGGGTACTCTCGATCAGCCCCAGCATTTT.